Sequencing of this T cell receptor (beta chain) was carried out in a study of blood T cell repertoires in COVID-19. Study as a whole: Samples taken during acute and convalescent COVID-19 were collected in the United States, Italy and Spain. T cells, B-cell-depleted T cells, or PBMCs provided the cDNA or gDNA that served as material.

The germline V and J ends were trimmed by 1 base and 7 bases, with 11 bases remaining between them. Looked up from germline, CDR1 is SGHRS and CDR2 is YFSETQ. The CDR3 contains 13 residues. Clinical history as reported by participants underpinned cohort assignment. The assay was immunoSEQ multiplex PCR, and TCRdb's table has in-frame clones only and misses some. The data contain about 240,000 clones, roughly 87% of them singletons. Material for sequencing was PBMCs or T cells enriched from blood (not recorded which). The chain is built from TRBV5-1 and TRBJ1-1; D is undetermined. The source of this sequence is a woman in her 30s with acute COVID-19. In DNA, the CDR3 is TGCGCCAGCAGCTTGAACCCTCCGGGTGAAGCTTTCTTT. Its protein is CASSLNPPGEAFF. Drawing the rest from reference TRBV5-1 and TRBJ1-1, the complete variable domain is KAGVTQTPRYLIKTRGQQVTLSCSPISGHRSVSWYQQTPGQGLQFLFEYFSETQRNKGNFPGRFSGRQFSNSRSEMNVSTLELGDSALYLCASSLNPPGEAFFGQGTRLTVV.